Each of the 7 T cell receptor beta chains below was sequenced from the same sample in a study of blood T cell repertoires in COVID-19. Data came from immunoSEQ multiplex PCR; TCRdb stores just in-frame clones and leaves some out. Found here are about 150,000 clones, approximately 80% of them singletons; the top ten hold around 5%. Sample: PBMCs or T cells enriched from blood (not recorded which). These receptor sequences come from a man in his 70s who had been exposed to COVID-19.

This clone was detected only a few times. The chain is built from TRBV7-9 and TRBJ1-2; 8 bases are a match to TRBD1. V shed 4 bases, J shed 8 bases, and the junction held 6 bases outside the gene matches. The CDR3 loop spans 13 amino acids. Germline values: CDR1 SEHNR, CDR2 FQNEAQ (reference sequence). The CDR3 nucleotides are TGTGCCAGCAGCTCAACGGACAGGGACGGCTACACCTTC. Translated, it gives CASSSTDRDGYTF.

The chain couples TRBV7-9 to TRBJ2-3; weak D call: TRBD2 (5 bases). V was clipped by 5 bases and J by 2 bases, with 11 bases between them. Germline V gives CDR1 SEHNR, CDR2 FQNEAQ (reference sequence). CDR3 length equals 14 residues. The CDR3 DNA reads as TGTGCCAGCAGCCGGCAGCGGTACACAGATACGCAGTATTTT. Residues: CASSRQRYTDTQYF.

The J gene is TRBJ1-1, the V gene TRBV7-3; D ambiguous. This CDR3 region has 15 residues. CDR1 SGHTA and CDR2 FQGTGA come from the germline V gene. The V gene lost 5 bases and the J gene lost 3 bases, with 16 bases spanning the gap. Written as DNA, the CDR3 is TGTGCCAGCAGCCCCAAGGGTTGGGGAGACACTGAAGCTTTCTTT. Its protein product is CASSPKGWGDTEAFF.

The rearrangement joins TRBV4-1 to TRBJ1-2; perhaps TRBD1 as D (6 bases). Germline V lookup: CDR1 MGHRA, CDR2 YSYEKL. V was trimmed by 0 bases and J by 5 bases, leaving 10 bases between them. This CDR3 contains 14 residues. This chain's CDR3 is CASSQEGQHYGYTF. The CDR3 DNA reads TGCGCCAGCAGCCAAGAAGGACAGCATTATGGCTACACCTTC.

V and J are TRBV4-1 and TRBJ2-7, with 9 bases lining up with TRBD1. Trimming at V came to 4 bases and at J to 4 bases, leaving 5 bases not matched to a gene. Germline assignment: CDR1 MGHRA and CDR2 YSYEKL. This CDR3 comprises 14 residues. The CDR3 DNA reads TGCGCCAGCAGCCCCGACAGGGGGGTGTACGAGCAGTACTTC. This gives the protein CASSPDRGVYEQYF.

The chain employs TRBV25-1 and TRBJ2-5; 9 bases match TRBD1. The CDR3 is 16 residues long. J was trimmed by 4 bases and V by 2 bases; bases with no gene match: 8. Germline lookup yields CDR1 MGHDK and CDR2 SYGVNS. CDR3: CASSERGTGYRETQYF. The CDR3 nucleotides are TGTGCCAGCAGTGAACGCGGGACAGGGTATCGAGAGACCCAGTACTTC.

V is TRBV29-1 and J is TRBJ2-7; D might be TRBD2 (7 bases). V was cut by 6 bases and J by 0 bases, with 12 bases left in between. CDR3 size: 13 residues. Germline CDR1 reads SQVTM; CDR2 reads ANQGSEA. The CDR3 loop is CSVGGGTSYEQYF. The CDR3 DNA sequence: TGCAGCGTGGGCGGGGGCACCTCCTACGAGCAGTACTTC.